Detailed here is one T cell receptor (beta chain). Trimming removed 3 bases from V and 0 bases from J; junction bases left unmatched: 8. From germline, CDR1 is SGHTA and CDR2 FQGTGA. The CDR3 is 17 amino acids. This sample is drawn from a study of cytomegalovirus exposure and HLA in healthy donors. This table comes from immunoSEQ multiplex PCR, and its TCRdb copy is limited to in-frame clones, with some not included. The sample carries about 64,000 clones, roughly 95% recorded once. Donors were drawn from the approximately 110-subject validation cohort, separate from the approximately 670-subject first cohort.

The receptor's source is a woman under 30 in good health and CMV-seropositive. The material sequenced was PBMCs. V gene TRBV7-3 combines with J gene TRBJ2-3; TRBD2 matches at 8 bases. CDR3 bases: TGTGCCAGCAGCTTGGATGCCGCTAGCGGGAGCACAGATACGCAGTATTTT. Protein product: CASSLDAASGSTDTQYF.